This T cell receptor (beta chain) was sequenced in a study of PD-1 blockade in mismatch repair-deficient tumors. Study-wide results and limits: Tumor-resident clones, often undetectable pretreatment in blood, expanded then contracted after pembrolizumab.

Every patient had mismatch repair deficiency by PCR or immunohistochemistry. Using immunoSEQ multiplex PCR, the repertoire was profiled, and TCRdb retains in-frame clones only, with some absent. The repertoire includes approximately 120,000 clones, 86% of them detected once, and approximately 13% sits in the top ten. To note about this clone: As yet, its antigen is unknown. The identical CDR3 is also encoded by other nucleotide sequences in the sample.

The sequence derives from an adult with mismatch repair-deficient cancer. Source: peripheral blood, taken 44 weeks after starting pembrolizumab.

The CDR3 is CAWSGETQYF. CDR3 sequence (DNA): TGTGCCTGGAGTGGAGAGACCCAGTACTTC. The chain recombines TRBV30 with TRBJ2-5, with D uncertain. The CDR3 has 10 amino acids. Germline V gene lookup returns CDR1 GTSNPN and CDR2 SVGIG (reference sequence). Between the trimmed V and J ends, which lost 1 base and 4 bases, there was a span of 1 base.